These 5 T cell receptor beta chains originate from one sample sequenced in a study of early T cells in non-severe SARS-CoV-2 infection. TCRdb called the 5' RACE reads again in MiXCR, with one record for every CDR3 protein. Of some 80,000 distinct CDR3 sequences listed, about 12% are singletons. The sequenced sample was whole blood, obtained at baseline. The receptors originated from an adult who was a healthcare worker with PCR-confirmed SARS-CoV-2 infection or an uninfected control (not recorded which). The donor label of this sample is uncertain.

This clonotype has a handful of counts. This chain uses TRBV12-3 or TRBV12-4 with TRBJ2-3; TRBD2 matches at 8 bases. V shed 6 bases and J 0 bases; nucleotides not matched to a gene: 11. This CDR3 spans 17 amino acids. The CDR3 coding sequence is TGTGCCAGCAGCCCTACCAATAGCGGGAAAAGCACAGATACGCAGTATTTT. It codes for CASSPTNSGKSTDTQYF.

This clonotype was counted many times. This chain uses TRBV5-4 with TRBJ2-1; no firm D call. CDR3 length: 13 amino acids. CDR1 and CDR2 (germline): SGHNT, YYREEE (reference sequence). Trimming stripped 0 bases from V and 4 bases from J, with 5 bases between. The CDR3 coding sequence is TGTGCCAGCAGCTTGGGTGGGTACAATGAGCAGTTCTTC. Its translation is CASSLGGYNEQFF.

This clonotype was seen a handful of times. The V and J genes are TRBV7-2 and TRBJ2-7, with a possible D match to TRBD2 (6 bases). CDR1 and CDR2 from the germline V gene are SGHTA and FQGNSA. V lost 1 base and J 2 bases, leaving 12 bases between the germline ends. There are 15 residues in the CDR3. The CDR3 sequence: CASSLGAGPPYEQYF. CDR3 nucleotides: TGTGCCAGCAGCTTAGGGGCGGGGCCCCCCTACGAGCAGTACTTC.

V gene TRBV7-6 combines with J gene TRBJ1-1; D is unclear. V was trimmed by 5 bases and J by 5 bases, leaving 18 bases between them. The CDR3 has 15 amino acids. Germline CDR1 is SGHVS and CDR2 is FNYEAQ. The chain's CDR3 is CASSARNGPETEAFF. The CDR3, as DNA: TGTGCCAGCAGCGCAAGGAATGGGCCGGAGACTGAAGCTTTCTTT.

A few counts support this clonotype. The CDR3 reads CASSLRNPSYNEQFF. DNA of the CDR3: TGTGCCAGCAGTTTAAGAAATCCCTCCTACAATGAGCAGTTCTTC. The chain combines TRBV27 with TRBJ2-1, with unresolved D. Germline V gene lookup returns CDR1 MNHEY and CDR2 SMNVEV (reference sequence). The CDR3 contains 15 residues. V lost 2 bases to trimming and J lost 0 bases, with 8 bases between them.